The 31 T cell receptor beta chains listed next were all sequenced from one sample in a study of control samples from healthy donors and cancer patients (dated by TCRdb to the early 2020s). Libraries were made using the immunoSEQ multiplex PCR assay. The table comes from immuneACCESS by way of TCRdb, which keeps in-frame sequences with V and J called. Part of the clones is missing from these tables; in studies checked, under half for an unresolved V gene and the rest for unknown reasons. This sample lists approximately 150,000 clones; approximately 91% were detected once. Just over 2% of the sample is taken by the ten largest. The sequencing input was blood. The receptors were sampled from a woman between 40 and 50 years old in good health.

CDR3: CASSFSEGVYNEQFF. DNA for the CDR3: TGTGCCAGCAGCTTTTCGGAGGGGGTCTACAATGAGCAGTTCTTC. The chain joins TRBV13 to TRBJ2-1; TRBD1 or TRBD2 may be the D gene (6 bases each). CDR1 PRHDT and CDR2 FYEKMQ come from the germline V gene (reference sequence). The CDR3 consists of 15 residues. V lost 3 bases and J 3 bases, leaving 12 bases between the germline ends.

The V gene is TRBV13, the J gene TRBJ1-1; possible D gene TRBD1, 5 bases. This CDR3 is 15 amino acids long. V lost 0 bases and J lost 4, with 12 bases in between. The germline V gene encodes CDR1 PRHDT and CDR2 FYEKMQ (reference sequence). CDR3 sequence: CASSLGFGRGTEAFF. CDR3 nucleotide sequence: TGTGCCAGCAGCTTAGGTTTTGGAAGGGGCACTGAAGCTTTCTTT.

V gene TRBV2 combines with J gene TRBJ2-5; TRBD1 aligns across 8 bases. Germline trimming cut 3 bases from V and 1 base from J; bases unmatched to any gene: 4. Per germline, CDR1 SNHLY and CDR2 FYNNEI. The CDR3 covers 15 residues. CDR3 protein: CASSDRGQSQETQYF. For the CDR3, the DNA is TGTGCCAGCAGTGACAGGGGGCAGTCCCAAGAGACCCAGTACTTC.

The rearrangement joins TRBV19 to TRBJ1-6; TRBD1 aligns across 7 bases. This CDR3 has 12 residues. The germline V gene encodes CDR1 LNHDA and CDR2 SQIVND (reference sequence). V lost 6 bases to trimming and J lost 10 bases; unmatched junction nucleotides: 3. The CDR3 sequence is CASSDRESPLHF. CDR3 DNA sequence: TGTGCCAGTAGCGACAGGGAATCACCCCTCCACTTT.

V and J are TRBV11-3 and TRBJ2-1, with D unresolved. With 1 base removed from V and 8 bases from J, the gap between germline ends came to 12 bases. Germline CDR1 SGHNT, CDR2 YENEEA. The CDR3 loop spans 14 amino acids. CDR3: CASSLGRSSDEQFF. As DNA, the CDR3 is TGTGCCAGCAGCTTAGGGCGGTCCAGCGATGAGCAGTTCTTC.

This rearrangement joins TRBV4-1 to TRBJ1-5; D possibly corresponds to TRBD1 (5 bases). The CDR3 sequence is 12 residues long. Germline V gene sequence: CDR1 MGHRA, CDR2 YSYEKL. Trimming stripped 1 base from V and 10 bases from J, with 8 bases between. The CDR3 sequence is CASSQGDPPQHF. CDR3 in DNA: TGCGCCAGCAGCCAAGGGGACCCTCCCCAGCATTTT.

As regards this clone: Other DNA variants within this sample encode the same CDR3. V is TRBV12-3 or TRBV12-4 and J is TRBJ2-7; TRBD1 might be the D (6 bases). V lost 5 bases to trimming and J lost 3 bases, with 8 bases between them. This CDR3 spans 12 amino acids. The chain's CDR3 is CASSPDSYEQYF. The CDR3 DNA reads TGTGCCAGCAGTCCGGACAGCTACGAGCAGTACTTC.

This chain uses TRBV11-2 with TRBJ2-1; 14 bases fit TRBD2. Germline assignment: CDR1 SGHAT and CDR2 FQNNGV. This CDR3 contains 15 residues. V was pared by 4 bases and J by 7 bases, with 3 bases of the junction left unmatched. CDR3 in DNA: TGTGCCAGCAGCTCCGGGACTAGCGGGGGTAATGAGCAGTTCTTC. Translating gives CASSSGTSGGNEQFF.

The chain recombines TRBV11-2 with TRBJ2-1; TRBD1 or TRBD2 may be the D gene (5 bases each). The CDR3 extends over 16 amino acids. V was trimmed by 4 bases and J by 0 bases, leaving 13 bases between them. CDR1 and CDR2 from the germline V gene are SGHAT and FQNNGV. In DNA, the CDR3 is TGTGCCAGCAGCTCTCAGTCCGGGACCTCCTACAATGAGCAGTTCTTC. Its translation is CASSSQSGTSYNEQFF.

V usage is TRBV7-2 and J usage is TRBJ1-2, with no clear D. The CDR3 length is 13 residues. V lost 2 bases and J 4 bases, leaving 8 bases between the germline ends. Germline loops: CDR1 SGHTA, CDR2 FQGNSA. The CDR3 sequence is CASSLKGPYGYTF. CDR3 nucleotides: TGTGCCAGCAGCTTAAAAGGGCCCTATGGCTACACCTTC.

The V and J genes are TRBV5-6 and TRBJ1-1, with TRBD1 identical over 7 bases. This CDR3 is 16 amino acids long. Germline lookup yields CDR1 SGHDT and CDR2 YYEEEE. V shed 4 bases and J 0 bases; nucleotides not matched to a gene: 9. The CDR3 region is CASSSPGTVMNTEAFF. The CDR3 nucleotides are TGTGCCAGCAGCAGTCCCGGGACAGTTATGAACACTGAAGCTTTCTTT. Full variable domain (outside the CDR3, taken from reference TRBV5-6 and TRBJ1-1): DAGVTQSPTHLIKTRGQQVTLRCSPKSGHDTVSWYQQALGQGPQFIFQYYEEEERQRGNFPDRFSGHQFPNYSSELNVNALLLGDSALYLCASSSPGTVMNTEAFFGQGTRLTVV.

The chain uses TRBV5-1 and TRBJ1-6; D gene uncertain. CDR3 length: 15 residues. In germline, CDR1 is SGHRS, CDR2 YFSETQ. Trimming removed 4 bases at V and 10 bases at J, with 18 bases between. CDR3 residues: CASSQQGQVTSPLHF. In DNA form, the CDR3 reads TGCGCCAGCAGCCAACAAGGGCAGGTTACATCACCCCTCCACTTT.

The genes are TRBV19 and TRBJ1-3; D remains unclear. The CDR3 is 11 amino acids. Germline values: CDR1 LNHDA, CDR2 SQIVND (reference sequence). V was shortened by 9 bases and J by 2 bases, with 5 bases between the two germline ends. CDR3 residues: CASPAGNTIYF. The CDR3 nucleotides are TGTGCCAGCCCGGCTGGAAACACCATATATTTT.

V and J are TRBV27 and TRBJ1-2; D possibly corresponds to TRBD1 (5 bases). Germline V gene lookup returns CDR1 MNHEY and CDR2 SMNVEV (reference sequence). The CDR3 covers 14 residues. Trimming took 3 bases from V and 4 from J, leaving 12 bases between them. In nucleotides, the CDR3 is TGTGCCAGCAGTTTGGGGGGAAGTGGCTATGGCTACACCTTC. Its protein product is CASSLGGSGYGYTF.

The CDR3 DNA is TGTGCCATCAGTGATCCGGAAACTAACTATGGCTACACCTTC. Translated: CAISDPETNYGYTF. The chain combines TRBV10-3 with TRBJ1-2; D is undetermined. CDR1 and CDR2 (germline): ENHRY, SYGVKD. V gave up 3 bases and J gave up 0 bases, with 8 bases separating them. This CDR3 comprises 14 residues.

The rearrangement links TRBV7-9 to TRBJ2-3; 7 nucleotides agree with TRBD1. V was clipped by 10 bases and J by 1 base; unmatched bases: 5. The germline CDR1 and CDR2 sequences are SEHNR and FQNEAQ (reference sequence). The CDR3 is 13 residues long. The DNA of the CDR3 is TGTGCCACCACAACAGGGGGCACAGATACGCAGTATTTT. Translating it yields CATTTGGTDTQYF.

V gene TRBV6-5 combines with J gene TRBJ1-2, with 7 bases aligning to TRBD1. CDR1 is MNHEY and CDR2 is SVGAGI in the germline V gene. This CDR3 has 14 residues. The V and J ends lost 5 bases and 0 bases, in that order; junction bases with no gene match: 3. The CDR3, as DNA: TGTGCCAGCAGTCGGGACAGCTCTAACTATGGCTACACCTTC. This encodes CASSRDSSNYGYTF.

The chain employs TRBV19 and TRBJ2-5; TRBD1 aligns across 9 bases. This CDR3 has 16 amino acids. The V and J ends lost 6 bases and 0 bases, in that order; junction bases with no gene match: 8. Looked up from germline, CDR1 is LNHDA and CDR2 is SQIVND (reference sequence). The CDR3 bases are TGTGCCAGTAGCCGGGACAGGGCGAAGGACCAAGAGACCCAGTACTTC. It translates to CASSRDRAKDQETQYF.

This chain links TRBV11-2 with TRBJ2-1; D is unclear. The V end lost 5 bases, the J end lost 4 bases, and 12 bases lay between the germline ends. The CDR3 consists of 14 residues. CDR1 and CDR2 (germline): SGHAT, FQNNGV. The CDR3 DNA is TGTGCCAGCAGCCCATGGGCTAAATACAATGAGCAGTTCTTC. Translating gives CASSPWAKYNEQFF.

The V and J genes are TRBV6-5 and TRBJ1-6; 7 bases match TRBD1. Germline trimming cut 10 bases from V and 8 bases from J; bases unmatched to any gene: 8. The CDR3 is made up of 13 amino acids. The germline V gene has CDR1 MNHEY and CDR2 SVGAGI. CDR3 DNA sequence: TGTGCCACTGACAGGGAGAGGTATTCACCCCTCCACTTT. This gives the protein CATDRERYSPLHF.

The chain uses TRBV2 and TRBJ1-2; a weak D match, TRBD1 (6 bases). The CDR3 has 15 amino acids. Germline assignment: CDR1 SNHLY and CDR2 FYNNEI. Trimming pared 2 bases from V and 0 bases from J, leaving 10 bases between. In nucleotides, the CDR3 is TGTGCCAGCAGTGAAAGGGGGGAATCTAACTATGGCTACACCTTC. This sequence encodes CASSERGESNYGYTF.

The chain has TRBV20-1 and TRBJ2-5; D might be TRBD1 or TRBD2, each matching 6 bases. V was trimmed by 3 bases and J by 5 bases, leaving 19 bases between them. The germline V gene has CDR1 DFQATT and CDR2 SNEGSKA (reference sequence). CDR3 length: 15 amino acids. For the CDR3, the DNA is TGCAGTGCTAGTAGGGGGGACTTCGAGAGGGAGACCCAGTACTTC. It is translated as CSASRGDFERETQYF.

The rearrangement links TRBV4-1 to TRBJ2-5; D is ambiguous. Trimming took 1 base from V and 3 from J, leaving 9 bases between them. The germline gives CDR1 MGHRA, CDR2 YSYEKL. This CDR3 is built from 14 residues. In nucleotides, the CDR3 is TGCGCCAGCAGCCAAGTTTGGCATAAAGAGACCCAGTACTTC. This translates into CASSQVWHKETQYF.

The chain recombines TRBV5-4 with TRBJ1-1; TRBD1 aligns across 7 bases. With 3 bases clipped from V and 5 bases from J, the junction kept 10 bases outside the gene matches. This CDR3 is built from 15 residues. The germline V gene has CDR1 SGHNT and CDR2 YYREEE (reference sequence). In DNA form, the CDR3 reads TGTGCCAGCAGCTCCCGACAGGGTCTGGGTACTGAAGCTTTCTTT. Translation: CASSSRQGLGTEAFF.

This chain joins TRBV7-8 and TRBJ2-1; D remains ambiguous. The CDR3 is 13 residues long. The germline V gene has CDR1 SGHVS and CDR2 FQNEAQ. Trimming shortened V by 2 bases and J by 10 bases, and 12 bases separated the two germline ends. This CDR3 reads CASSLRFTLEQFF. The CDR3 region has the DNA TGTGCCAGCAGCTTACGGTTTACCCTAGAGCAGTTCTTC.

The CDR3 loop is CASSVTGSGQPQHF. For the CDR3, the DNA is TGTGCCAGCAGCGTGACAGGGTCGGGGCAGCCCCAGCATTTT. This rearrangement joins TRBV5-6 to TRBJ1-5; TRBD1 aligns across 7 bases. V dropped 4 bases and J dropped 7; count of bases not matched to a gene: 8. This CDR3 spans 14 amino acids. Germline loops: CDR1 SGHDT, CDR2 YYEEEE.

The CDR3 DNA reads TGTGCCAGCAGCTTGGGAGGGGGCGGAAACATTCAGTACTTC. The encoded protein is CASSLGGGGNIQYF. The rearrangement joins TRBV5-4 to TRBJ2-4, with 7 nucleotides matching TRBD1. Per the germline V gene, CDR1 is SGHNT and CDR2 is YYREEE (reference sequence). V gave up 0 bases and J gave up 6 bases; unmatched junction bases: 3. The CDR3 covers 14 residues.

The chain couples TRBV15 to TRBJ1-2, with 7 bases matching TRBD1. V gave up 1 base and J gave up 5 bases; unmatched junction bases: 7. Germline V lookup: CDR1 LNHNV, CDR2 YYDKDF (reference sequence). The CDR3 sequence is 15 residues long. The CDR3 spells CATSRGPGGLYGYTF. For the CDR3, the DNA is TGTGCCACCAGCAGAGGTCCAGGGGGACTGTATGGCTACACCTTC.

This chain connects TRBV27 to TRBJ1-2, with D tentatively TRBD1 (5 bases). Trimming shortened V by 3 bases and J by 7 bases, and 15 bases separated the two germline ends. Germline loops: CDR1 MNHEY, CDR2 SMNVEV (reference sequence). The CDR3 runs to 14 residues. The chain's CDR3 is CASSFRDGGGGYTF. DNA of the CDR3: TGTGCCAGCAGTTTTCGGGACGGAGGAGGTGGCTACACCTTC.

The chain combines TRBV10-2 with TRBJ1-1; D remains unclear. V was shortened by 3 bases and J by 3 bases, with 8 bases between the two germline ends. CDR3 length equals 13 residues. Germline V gene sequence: CDR1 WSHSY, CDR2 SAAADI. CDR3 residues: CASSERPDTEAFF. CDR3 coding DNA: TGCGCCAGCAGTGAACGTCCAGACACTGAAGCTTTCTTT.

The chain links TRBV6-5 to TRBJ2-2; D is unresolved. V lost 2 bases, J lost 7 bases, and 5 bases lay in between. CDR3 size: 12 residues. Germline V lookup: CDR1 MNHEY, CDR2 SVGAGI. The chain's CDR3 is CASSYGFGELFF. The CDR3 coding sequence is TGTGCCAGCAGTTACGGGTTCGGGGAGCTGTTTTTT.